This TCR beta chain was documented in a study of CD8 T cells in ankylosing spondylitis. Study-wide results and limits: Within ankylosing spondylitis blood, a TCR beta motif made up of eight or nine highly homologous variants appeared to be characteristic.

Per the germline V gene, CDR1 is SQVTM and CDR2 is ANQGSEA. V lost 7 bases and J lost 7, with 13 bases in between. The length of the CDR3 is 12 residues. This clonotype was seen only a few times. Its antigen is not known. In TCRdb, the 5' RACE reads were re-called with MiXCR into one record per CDR3 protein. The sample lists some 240,000 distinct CDR3 sequences, about 7.3% occurring once. Sequencing used blood, either unsorted or a sorted T cell fraction (not recorded which). This sequence was found in a male donor with ankylosing spondylitis. The chain employs TRBV29-1 and TRBJ2-2; no clear D. CDR3 loop: CSAVGLVGELFF. As DNA, the CDR3 is TGCAGCGCTGTTGGGCTAGTCGGGGAGCTGTTTTTT.